This paragraph reports one T cell receptor (beta chain). Authors' data handling: Nucleated cell counts were estimated from reference gene primer amplification. The method was immunoSEQ multiplex PCR; TCRdb's version includes in-frame clones alone and lacks a portion of them. From that table come the V and J calls and clone size; the DNA was used to work out D and trimming. The sample lists about 160,000 clones, around 84% occurring once. These data come from a study of blood T cell repertoires in COVID-19. On the study more broadly: From T cells, B-cell-depleted T cells, or PBMCs came the material, which was cDNA or gDNA.

The CDR3 extends over 17 amino acids. V was clipped by 2 bases and J by 6 bases; unmatched bases: 11. CDR1 is KGHSH and CDR2 is LQKENI in the germline V gene. The chain carries TRBV18 and TRBJ2-2; 8 positions match TRBD2. This sequence originates from a woman of 80 years or more with acute or convalescent COVID-19. Specimen: peripheral blood. The CDR3 protein is CASSPSIGAGDAGELFF. The CDR3 nucleotides read TGTGCCAGCTCACCAAGTATCGGAGCGGGAGATGCCGGGGAGCTGTTTTTT.